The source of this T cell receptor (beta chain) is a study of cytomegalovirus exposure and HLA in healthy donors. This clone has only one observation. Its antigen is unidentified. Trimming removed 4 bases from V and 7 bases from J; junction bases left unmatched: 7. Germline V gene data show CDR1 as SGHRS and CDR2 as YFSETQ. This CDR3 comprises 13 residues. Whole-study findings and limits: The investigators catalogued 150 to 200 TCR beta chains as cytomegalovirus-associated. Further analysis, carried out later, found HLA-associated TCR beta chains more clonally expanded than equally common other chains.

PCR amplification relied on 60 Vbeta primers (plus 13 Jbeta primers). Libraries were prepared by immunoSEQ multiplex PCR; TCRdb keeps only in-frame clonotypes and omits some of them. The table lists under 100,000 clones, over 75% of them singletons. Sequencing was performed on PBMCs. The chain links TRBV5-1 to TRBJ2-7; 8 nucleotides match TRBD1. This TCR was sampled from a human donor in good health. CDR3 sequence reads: CASSGQGAREQYF. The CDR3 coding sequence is TGCGCCAGCAGCGGCCAGGGGGCTCGGGAGCAGTACTTC.